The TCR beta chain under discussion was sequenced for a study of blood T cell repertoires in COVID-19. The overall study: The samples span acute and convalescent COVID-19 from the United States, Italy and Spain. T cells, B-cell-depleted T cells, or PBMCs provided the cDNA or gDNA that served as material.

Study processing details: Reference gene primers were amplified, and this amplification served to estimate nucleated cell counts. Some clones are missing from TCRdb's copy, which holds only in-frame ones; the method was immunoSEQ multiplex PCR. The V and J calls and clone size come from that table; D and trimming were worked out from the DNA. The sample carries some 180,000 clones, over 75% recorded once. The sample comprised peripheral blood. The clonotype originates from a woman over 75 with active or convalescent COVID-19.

DNA of the CDR3: TGTGCCAGCAGTGACCCCCTGGGGGGGACCTCCTACAATGAGCAGTTCTTC. This gives the protein CASSDPLGGTSYNEQFF. The chain links TRBV25-1 to TRBJ2-1; 7 bases agree with TRBD2. V shed 3 bases and J 0 bases; nucleotides not matched to a gene: 8. CDR1 is MGHDK, CDR2 SYGVNS, per germline. The CDR3 is 17 residues long. Based on the CDR3 plus reference TRBV25-1 and TRBJ2-1, the full variable domain is EADIYQTPRYLVIGTGKKITLECSQTMGHDKMYWYQQDPGMELHLIHYSYGVNSTEKGDLSSESTVSRIRTEHFPLTLESARPSHTSQYLCASSDPLGGTSYNEQFFGPGTRLTVL.